The following is a T cell receptor beta chain sequence with its context. Per germline, CDR1 SGHDT and CDR2 YYEEEE. Trimming took 4 bases from V and 3 from J; bases not matched to a gene: 15. This CDR3 comprises 17 residues. The data are from a study of cytomegalovirus exposure and HLA in healthy donors. Study as a whole: Genetic ancestry analysis placed about 84% of the 400 or so donors that were genotyped in the Caucasian-associated cluster.

The PCR contained 60 Vbeta and 13 Jbeta primers. The table came from immunoSEQ multiplex PCR; TCRdb's copy has only in-frame clones and leaves some out. This sample has 110,000 to 150,000 clones; about four fifths occur once, and the top ten carry around 1.3%. The J gene is TRBJ2-7, the V gene TRBV5-6; TRBD1 aligns across 8 bases. The receptor was derived from a male donor in good health and CMV-seropositive. Input material: PBMCs. In nucleotides, the CDR3 is TGTGCCAGCAGCACACCCGTCTTTAGGACAGGGAACTACGAGCAGTACTTC. Translation gives CASSTPVFRTGNYEQYF.